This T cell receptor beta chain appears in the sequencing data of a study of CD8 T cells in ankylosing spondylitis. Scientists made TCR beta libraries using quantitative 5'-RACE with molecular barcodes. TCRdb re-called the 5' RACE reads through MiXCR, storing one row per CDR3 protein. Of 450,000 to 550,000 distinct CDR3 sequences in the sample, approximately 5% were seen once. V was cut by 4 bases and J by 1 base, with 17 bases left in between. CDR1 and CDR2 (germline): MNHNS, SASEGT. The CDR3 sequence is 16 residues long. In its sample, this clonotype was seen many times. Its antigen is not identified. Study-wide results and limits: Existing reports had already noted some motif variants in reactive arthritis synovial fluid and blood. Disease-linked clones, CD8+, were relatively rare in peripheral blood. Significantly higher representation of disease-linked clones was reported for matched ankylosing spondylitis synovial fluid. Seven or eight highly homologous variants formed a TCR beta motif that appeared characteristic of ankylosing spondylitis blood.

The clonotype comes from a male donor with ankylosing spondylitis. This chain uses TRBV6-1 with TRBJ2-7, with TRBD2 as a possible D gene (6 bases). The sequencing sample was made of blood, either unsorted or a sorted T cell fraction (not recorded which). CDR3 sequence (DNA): TGTGCCAGCAGTGTGCTTGGGGGGAGCGGTTCCTACGAGCAGTACTTC. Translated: CASSVLGGSGSYEQYF.